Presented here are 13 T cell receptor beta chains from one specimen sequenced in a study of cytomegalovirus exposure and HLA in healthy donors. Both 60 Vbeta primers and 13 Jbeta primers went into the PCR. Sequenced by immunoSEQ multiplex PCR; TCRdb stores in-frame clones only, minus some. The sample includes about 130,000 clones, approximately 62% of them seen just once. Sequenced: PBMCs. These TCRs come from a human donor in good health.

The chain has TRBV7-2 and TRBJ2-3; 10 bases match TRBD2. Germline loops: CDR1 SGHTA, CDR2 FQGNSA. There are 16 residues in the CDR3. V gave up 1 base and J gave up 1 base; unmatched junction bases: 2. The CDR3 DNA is TGTGCCAGCAGCTTAGGCGGGACTAGCGGCACAGATACGCAGTATTTT. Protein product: CASSLGGTSGTDTQYF.

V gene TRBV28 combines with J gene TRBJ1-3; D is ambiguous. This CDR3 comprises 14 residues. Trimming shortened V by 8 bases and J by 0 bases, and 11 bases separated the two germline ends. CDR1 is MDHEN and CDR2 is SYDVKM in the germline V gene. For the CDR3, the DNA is TGTGCCAGCCGACAAGTGGCCTCTGGAAACACCATATATTTT. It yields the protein CASRQVASGNTIYF.

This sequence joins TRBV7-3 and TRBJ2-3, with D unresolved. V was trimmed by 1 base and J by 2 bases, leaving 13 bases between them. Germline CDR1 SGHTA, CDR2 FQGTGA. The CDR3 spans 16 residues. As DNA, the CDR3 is TGTGCCAGCAGCTTAAACTCACTAATTATCACAGATACGCAGTATTTT. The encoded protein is CASSLNSLIITDTQYF.

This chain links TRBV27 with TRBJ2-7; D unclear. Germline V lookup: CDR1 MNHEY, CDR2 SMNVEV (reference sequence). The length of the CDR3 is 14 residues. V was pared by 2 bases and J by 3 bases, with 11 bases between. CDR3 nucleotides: TGTGCCAGCAGTTTAGGCGGTAGCCGCTACGAGCAGTACTTC. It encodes CASSLGGSRYEQYF.

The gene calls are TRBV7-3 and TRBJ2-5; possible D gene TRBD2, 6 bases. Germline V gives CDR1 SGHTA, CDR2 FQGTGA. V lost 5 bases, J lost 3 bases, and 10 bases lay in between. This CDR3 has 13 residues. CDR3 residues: CASSPGLKETQYF. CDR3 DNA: TGTGCCAGCAGCCCGGGACTCAAAGAGACCCAGTACTTC.

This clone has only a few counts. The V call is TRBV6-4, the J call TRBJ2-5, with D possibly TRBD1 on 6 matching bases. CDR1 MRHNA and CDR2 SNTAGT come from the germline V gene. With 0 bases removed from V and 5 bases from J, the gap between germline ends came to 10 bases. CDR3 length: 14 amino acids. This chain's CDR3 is CASSDSLGAETQYF. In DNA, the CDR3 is TGTGCCAGCAGTGACTCCTTGGGGGCCGAGACCCAGTACTTC.

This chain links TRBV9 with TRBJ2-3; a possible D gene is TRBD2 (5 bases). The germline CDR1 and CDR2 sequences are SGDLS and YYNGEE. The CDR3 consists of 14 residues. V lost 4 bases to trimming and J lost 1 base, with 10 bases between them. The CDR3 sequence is CASSRARGTDTQYF. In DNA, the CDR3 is TGTGCCAGCAGCCGCGCGAGGGGCACAGATACGCAGTATTTT.

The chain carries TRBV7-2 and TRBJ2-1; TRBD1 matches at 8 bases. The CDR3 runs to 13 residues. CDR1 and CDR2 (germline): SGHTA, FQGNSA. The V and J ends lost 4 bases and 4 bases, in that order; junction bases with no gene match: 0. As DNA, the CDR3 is TGTGCCAGCAGCTACAGGGGGTACAATGAGCAGTTCTTC. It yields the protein CASSYRGYNEQFF.

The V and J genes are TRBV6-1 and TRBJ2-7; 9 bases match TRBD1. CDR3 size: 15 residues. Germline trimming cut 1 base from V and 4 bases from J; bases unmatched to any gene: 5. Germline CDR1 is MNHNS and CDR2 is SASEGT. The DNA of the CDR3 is TGTGCCAGCAGTGAAGGGGGACAGGGTGCTTACGAGCAGTACTTC. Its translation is CASSEGGQGAYEQYF.

This chain's CDR3 is CASRPIGTGIIYGYTF. The DNA of the CDR3 is TGTGCCAGTAGGCCAATAGGGACAGGGATAATCTATGGCTACACCTTC. The chain carries TRBV19 and TRBJ1-2, with 9 bases matching TRBD1. Unmatched junction bases numbered 12, after V lost 6 bases and J lost 4 bases. CDR1 and CDR2 from the germline V gene are LNHDA and SQIVND (reference sequence). This CDR3 has 16 amino acids.

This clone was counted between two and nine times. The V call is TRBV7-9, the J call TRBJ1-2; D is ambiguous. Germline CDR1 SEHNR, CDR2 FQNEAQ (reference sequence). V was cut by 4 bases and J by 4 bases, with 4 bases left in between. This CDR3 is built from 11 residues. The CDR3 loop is CASSSGYGYTF. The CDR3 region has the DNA TGTGCCAGCAGCTCCGGCTATGGCTACACCTTC.

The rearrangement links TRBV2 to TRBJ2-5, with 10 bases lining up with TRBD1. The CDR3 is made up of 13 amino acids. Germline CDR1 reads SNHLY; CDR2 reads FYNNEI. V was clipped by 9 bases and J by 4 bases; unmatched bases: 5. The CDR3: CASGTGERETQYF. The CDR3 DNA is TGTGCCAGTGGGACAGGGGAAAGAGAGACCCAGTACTTC.

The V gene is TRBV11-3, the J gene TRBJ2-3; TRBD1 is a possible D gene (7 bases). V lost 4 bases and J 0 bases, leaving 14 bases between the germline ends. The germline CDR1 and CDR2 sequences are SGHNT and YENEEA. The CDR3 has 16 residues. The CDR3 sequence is CASSWREQGSTDTQYF. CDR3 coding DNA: TGTGCCAGCAGCTGGAGGGAACAGGGGAGCACAGATACGCAGTATTTT.